The 26 T cell receptor beta chains reported below all come from one sample, sequenced in a study of T cell changes during pregnancy in multiple sclerosis. Profiled with immunoSEQ multiplex PCR; TCRdb holds only in-frame clones, not every one. The sample has roughly 57,000 clones, roughly 94% seen once. This specimen was CD8+ T cells from peripheral blood mononuclear cells, taken after pregnancy. The receptors stem from a female donor with multiple sclerosis, enrolled in a pregnancy study.

This CDR3 reads CASSVNREGDTGELFF. CDR3 coding DNA: TGTGCCAGCAGCGTTAACAGGGAGGGTGACACCGGGGAGCTGTTTTTT. V is TRBV2 and J is TRBJ2-2, with D maybe TRBD2 (7 bases). Trimming stripped 6 bases from V and 3 bases from J, with 17 bases between. Germline V gene data show CDR1 as SNHLY and CDR2 as FYNNEI. The CDR3 length is 16 residues.

The chain couples TRBV7-3 to TRBJ2-3, with TRBD1 as a possible D gene (6 bases). Trimming removed 5 bases at V and 4 bases at J, with 13 bases between. This CDR3 spans 14 amino acids. Germline-derived CDR1 and CDR2 are SGHTA and FQGTGA. Here the CDR3 reads CASSLRGPPDTQYF. In DNA, the CDR3 is TGTGCCAGCAGCCTCAGGGGCCCCCCAGATACGCAGTATTTT.

The rearrangement links TRBV27 to TRBJ2-2, with TRBD2 matching over 7 bases. Germline CDR1 and CDR2: MNHEY and SMNVEV (reference sequence). V shed 2 bases and J 7 bases; nucleotides not matched to a gene: 10. The CDR3 has 16 residues. CDR3 DNA: TGTGCCAGCAGTTTAGTTAGCGGGTTTTCCAGCGGGGAGCTGTTTTTT. Translated: CASSLVSGFSSGELFF.

The chain joins TRBV28 to TRBJ2-5; 13 bases are shared with TRBD2. This CDR3 comprises 15 residues. Germline values: CDR1 MDHEN, CDR2 SYDVKM. The V segment lost 8 bases and the J segment 5 bases; nucleotides outside the gene matches: 8. Written as DNA, the CDR3 is TGTGCCAGCTCAGACGGACTAGCGGGAGTGGAGACCCAGTACTTC. This gives the protein CASSDGLAGVETQYF.

The chain employs TRBV9 and TRBJ1-3, with a weak D call TRBD1 (6 bases). The CDR3 runs 17 residues. CDR1 is SGDLS and CDR2 is YYNGEE in the germline V gene. V was trimmed by 0 bases and J by 0 bases, leaving 13 bases between them. This chain's CDR3 is CASSVGGGPLSGNTIYF. CDR3 sequence (DNA): TGTGCCAGCAGCGTAGGCGGGGGCCCCCTCTCTGGAAACACCATATATTTT.

CDR3 nucleotide sequence: TGCGCCAGCAGCCAGGGGGGAGTCGGAGGGCAGTACTTC. As protein: CASSQGGVGGQYF. The rearrangement uses TRBV4-1 and TRBJ2-7; a weak D match, TRBD2 (6 bases). The CDR3 contains 13 residues. V lost 3 bases to trimming and J lost 9 bases, with 15 bases between them. Germline CDR1 reads MGHRA; CDR2 reads YSYEKL.

A single count supports this clone. The J gene is TRBJ1-3, the V gene TRBV6-1, with 7 bases matching TRBD1. The J segment lost 8 bases and the V segment lost 0 bases, leaving 13 bases of the junction unmatched. Germline V gene lookup returns CDR1 MNHNS and CDR2 SASEGT. This CDR3 has 17 residues. DNA for the CDR3: TGTGCCAGCAGTGAAGCGCTTCTCGTAGGGGGCGGGGACACCATATATTTT. Its translation: CASSEALLVGGGDTIYF.

The chain combines TRBV21-1 with TRBJ2-4; TRBD2 is the table's D call and was not checked against the DNA. TRBV21-1 is annotated as a pseudogene. This CDR3 is 15 amino acids long. CDR3 loop: CASSKLPLAKNIQYF. The CDR3 coding sequence is TGTGCCAGCAGCAAACTACCCCTAGCCAAAAACATTCAGTACTTC.

The CDR3 reads CASSSEDRAGTF. DNA for the CDR3: TGTGCCAGTAGTAGCGAGGACAGGGCGGGGACCTTC. The chain combines TRBV19 with TRBJ1-2; TRBD1 matches at 8 bases. The ends lost 4 bases at V and 14 bases at J; junction bases unmatched: 9. The germline V gene has CDR1 LNHDA and CDR2 SQIVND (reference sequence). This CDR3 is 12 amino acids long.

V usage is TRBV11-2 and J usage is TRBJ2-7; 7 nucleotides match TRBD1. Unmatched junction bases numbered 10, after V lost 0 bases and J lost 5 bases. Germline V gene sequence: CDR1 SGHAT, CDR2 FQNNGV. The CDR3 spans 16 residues. CDR3 residues: CASSLDRGQRLDEQYF. The CDR3, as DNA: TGTGCCAGCAGCTTAGATCGGGGACAGCGCCTCGACGAGCAGTACTTC.

The J gene is TRBJ2-3, the V gene TRBV11-1, with D possibly TRBD1 on 6 matching bases. Germline-derived CDR1 and CDR2 are SGHAT and FQDESV (reference sequence). There are 15 residues in the CDR3. V shed 5 bases and J shed 2 bases, with 14 bases lying between them. As DNA, the CDR3 is TGTGCCAGCAGCAAACCAGGGGTTTTCACAGATACGCAGTATTTT. Its translation: CASSKPGVFTDTQYF.

This chain links TRBV4-2 with TRBJ2-3, with TRBD2 matching 11 bases. Germline assignment: CDR1 LGHNA and CDR2 YNFKEQ. The CDR3 spans 17 residues. Trimming cost V 5 bases and J 0 bases; bases outside gene matches: 7. Here the CDR3 reads CASSFLLAGESTDTQYF. CDR3 nucleotide sequence: TGTGCCAGCAGCTTCTTACTAGCGGGAGAGAGCACAGATACGCAGTATTTT.

This clone was detected once. The chain links TRBV6-1 to TRBJ2-1; TRBD2 aligns across 12 bases. The CDR3 loop spans 17 amino acids. CDR1 is MNHNS, CDR2 SASEGT, per germline. Trimming removed 2 bases from V and 5 bases from J; junction bases left unmatched: 7. CDR3 DNA sequence: TGTGCCAGCAGTGAACTCCTGCCTAGCGGGAGGGACAATGAGCAGTTCTTC. It specifies CASSELLPSGRDNEQFF.

The gene calls are TRBV6-4 and TRBJ2-7; TRBD2 is a possible D gene (6 bases). The ends were cut back, 7 bases at V and 1 base at J, with 17 bases in the middle. This CDR3 has 15 amino acids. Germline V gene data show CDR1 as MRHNA and CDR2 as SNTAGT. The CDR3 loop reads CASNGTWTISYEQYF. CDR3 nucleotide sequence: TGTGCCAGCAATGGAACGTGGACTATATCCTACGAGCAGTACTTC.

The chain carries TRBV5-1 and TRBJ2-4, with 8 nucleotides matching TRBD1. V trimming: 1 base; J trimming: 8 bases; junction bases outside the gene matches: 8. The CDR3 covers 15 residues. Germline V gives CDR1 SGHRS, CDR2 YFSETQ. As DNA, the CDR3 is TGCGCCAGCAGCTTGAGGCAGGGGGCCTCGGACATTCAGTACTTC. Amino acids: CASSLRQGASDIQYF.

The chain uses TRBV19 and TRBJ2-5; the D is unclear. Deletions cut 5 bases from V and 5 bases from J, with 15 bases between. Germline lookup yields CDR1 LNHDA and CDR2 SQIVND (reference sequence). CDR3 length: 14 amino acids. CDR3 bases: TGTGCCAGTAGTTATGGATCGGCTAGTGAGACCCAGTACTTC. It translates to CASSYGSASETQYF.

The V call is TRBV13, the J call TRBJ2-7; 14 bases fit TRBD2. Germline V CDR1 and CDR2: PRHDT, FYEKMQ (reference sequence). This CDR3 region has 15 residues. Trimming cost V 5 bases and J 3 bases; bases outside gene matches: 3. CDR3 region: CASSTGTSGSYEQYF. CDR3 sequence (DNA): TGTGCCAGCAGCACAGGGACTAGCGGGAGCTACGAGCAGTACTTC.

The chain employs TRBV11-3 and TRBJ1-1; TRBD1 matches at 7 bases. The CDR3 totals 12 residues. CDR1 is SGHNT, CDR2 YENEEA, per germline. After removal of 5 bases from V and 3 bases from J, the junction contained 0 bases not matched to a gene. In nucleotides, the CDR3 is TGTGCCAGCAGCGGGACAGACACTGAAGCTTTCTTT. Translation gives CASSGTDTEAFF.

This clone was observed a handful of times. J is TRBJ1-1 and V is TRBV19; D may be TRBD1 (6 bases). V was pared by 5 bases and J by 0 bases, with 7 bases between. Germline V gene data show CDR1 as LNHDA and CDR2 as SQIVND (reference sequence). This CDR3 spans 13 amino acids. CDR3 in DNA: TGTGCCAGTAGTGGACAGATGAACACTGAAGCTTTCTTT. It encodes CASSGQMNTEAFF.

The chain links TRBV5-6 to TRBJ1-2; no clear D. Trimming removed 2 bases from V and 4 bases from J, with 12 bases in between. The length of the CDR3 is 14 residues. Per germline, CDR1 SGHDT and CDR2 YYEEEE. The CDR3 DNA is TGTGCCAGCAGCTTCGCGGGGAACGGCTATGGCTACACCTTC. Residues: CASSFAGNGYGYTF.

The rearrangement uses TRBV6-5 and TRBJ1-1, with TRBD1 as a possible D gene (6 bases). The CDR3 is made up of 14 amino acids. Germline-derived CDR1 and CDR2 are MNHEY and SVGAGI. V gave up 2 bases and J gave up 1 base, with 8 bases separating them. CDR3 sequence (DNA): TGTGCCAGCAGTTACGGGACACAGAACACTGAAGCTTTCTTT. Protein: CASSYGTQNTEAFF.

This chain connects TRBV7-9 to TRBJ2-3, with D unclear. V was clipped by 3 bases and J by 4 bases, with 14 bases between them. CDR3 length: 15 amino acids. Germline V gives CDR1 SEHNR, CDR2 FQNEAQ (reference sequence). The CDR3 coding sequence is TGTGCCAGCAGCTTGTTGAACGGAGCAGCAGATACGCAGTATTTT. Its translation: CASSLLNGAADTQYF.

This chain links TRBV5-6 with TRBJ1-5; perhaps TRBD1 as D (6 bases). The V and J ends lost 1 base and 7 bases respectively, with 12 bases between them. CDR3 length: 14 amino acids. Germline V gives CDR1 SGHDT, CDR2 YYEEEE. The CDR3 loop reads CASSLQGSHQPQHF. DNA of the CDR3: TGTGCCAGCAGCTTGCAGGGGTCGCACCAGCCCCAGCATTTT.

J is TRBJ2-2 and V is TRBV11-3, with D perhaps matching TRBD2 (5 bases). CDR3 length: 13 amino acids. Germline lookup yields CDR1 SGHNT and CDR2 YENEEA. The V gene lost 5 bases and the J gene lost 7 bases, with 11 bases spanning the gap. Here the CDR3 reads CASSDSVSGELFF. In DNA form, the CDR3 reads TGTGCCAGCAGCGATAGCGTTAGCGGGGAGCTGTTTTTT.

This clone was picked up one time. The CDR3 reads CASSVGLAGMFNEQFF. The CDR3 bases are TGTGCCAGCAGCGTGGGACTAGCGGGAATGTTCAATGAGCAGTTCTTC. The J gene is TRBJ2-1, the V gene TRBV9, with 13 bases matching TRBD2. Germline loops: CDR1 SGDLS, CDR2 YYNGEE. The CDR3 runs 16 residues. After removal of 2 bases from V and 6 bases from J, the junction contained 5 bases not matched to a gene.

The CDR3 sequence: CASSLGAASYEQYF. CDR3 coding DNA: TGTGCCAGCAGTTTAGGGGCGGCTTCCTACGAGCAGTACTTC. The chain has TRBV28 and TRBJ2-7; a weak D match, TRBD1 (5 bases). V was shortened by 2 bases and J by 1 base, with 9 bases between the two germline ends. Germline values: CDR1 MDHEN, CDR2 SYDVKM. The CDR3 sequence is 14 residues long.